Listed here are 22 T cell receptor beta chains from one sample, sequenced in a study of cytomegalovirus exposure and HLA in healthy donors. PCR amplification relied on 60 Vbeta primers (plus 13 Jbeta primers). Sequenced by immunoSEQ multiplex PCR; TCRdb stores in-frame clones only, minus some. Altogether about 120,000 clones are present, roughly 9.9% being singletons, with the ten largest covering 2.5% to 3.5%. Source material: PBMCs. The receptors were sampled from a man aged 30 to 45 in good health and CMV-seronegative.

V is TRBV5-1 and J is TRBJ2-7; D is undetermined. This CDR3 comprises 14 residues. Trimming stripped 4 bases from V and 2 bases from J, with 13 bases between. Germline lookup yields CDR1 SGHRS and CDR2 YFSETQ. The CDR3 loop reads CASSPGGATYEQYF. The DNA of the CDR3 is TGCGCCAGCAGCCCGGGTGGTGCCACCTACGAGCAGTACTTC.

This clone was observed a handful of times. This chain links TRBV29-1 with TRBJ2-1; D not resolved. With 8 bases removed from V and 4 bases from J, the gap between germline ends came to 12 bases. This CDR3 spans 12 amino acids. CDR1 is SQVTM and CDR2 is ANQGSEA in the germline V gene. In DNA form, the CDR3 reads TGCAGCTCCAACCCCGGGTACAATGAGCAGTTCTTC. It codes for CSSNPGYNEQFF.

The V gene is TRBV6-1, the J gene TRBJ1-2; no clear D gene. Trimming left V 1 base short and J 4 bases short, with 13 bases between. The CDR3 totals 15 residues. CDR1 and CDR2 from the germline V gene are MNHNS and SASEGT. CDR3 residues: CASSEGWEALYGYTF. The CDR3 nucleotides are TGTGCCAGCAGTGAAGGGTGGGAGGCCCTCTATGGCTACACCTTC.

This clone was picked up a small number of times. The CDR3: CASSDQGDTQYF. The CDR3 DNA reads as TGCGCCAGCAGTGATCAGGGTGATACGCAGTATTTT. The gene calls are TRBV10-2 and TRBJ2-3, with a weak D call TRBD1 (5 bases). Trimming pared 3 bases from V and 6 bases from J, leaving 7 bases between. Germline CDR1 WSHSY, CDR2 SAAADI. The CDR3 runs 12 residues.

The V and J genes are TRBV10-3 and TRBJ2-7, with TRBD1 matching over 9 bases. Germline loops: CDR1 ENHRY, CDR2 SYGVKD. The CDR3 is 17 residues long. The junction had 12 bases not matched to a gene; V was cut back by 1 base and J by 5 bases. The CDR3 sequence is CAISELAPGQGFHEQYF. CDR3 sequence (DNA): TGTGCCATCAGTGAGTTAGCACCGGGACAGGGCTTCCACGAGCAGTACTTC.

V usage is TRBV18 and J usage is TRBJ2-7; possibly TRBD1 for D (6 bases). CDR1 and CDR2 (germline): KGHSH, LQKENI. This CDR3 contains 15 residues. The V end lost 2 bases, the J end lost 0 bases, and 11 bases lay between the germline ends. For the CDR3, the DNA is TGTGCCAGCTCACCAAAACAGGGTTTCTCCTACGAGCAGTACTTC. Translation gives CASSPKQGFSYEQYF.

The table lists this clone with a few counts. This chain joins TRBV19 and TRBJ2-3; possibly TRBD2 for D (7 bases). CDR3 length equals 19 residues. Germline CDR1 reads LNHDA; CDR2 reads SQIVND (reference sequence). Trimming removed 3 bases at V and 2 bases at J, with 24 bases between. CDR3 sequence reads: CASSIRGQKGRADTDTQYF. As DNA, the CDR3 is TGTGCCAGTAGTATTAGAGGACAGAAAGGGAGGGCCGACACAGATACGCAGTATTTT.

This rearrangement joins TRBV2 to TRBJ1-6, with 8 bases aligning to TRBD1. The CDR3 extends over 14 amino acids. CDR1 is SNHLY, CDR2 FYNNEI, per germline. Unmatched junction bases numbered 5, after V lost 8 bases and J lost 5 bases. CDR3 sequence reads: CASSRGQDNSPLHF. The CDR3 nucleotides are TGTGCCAGCTCTCGGGGACAGGATAATTCACCCCTCCACTTT. The full variable domain, completed using reference TRBV2 and TRBJ1-6, is EPEVTQTPSHQVTQMGQEVILRCVPISNHLYFYWYRQILGQKVEFLVSFYNNEISEKSEIFDDQFSVERPDGSNFTLKIRSTKLEDSAMYFCASSRGQDNSPLHFGNGTRLTVT.

This chain joins TRBV2 and TRBJ1-5; D is uncertain. This CDR3 spans 13 amino acids. The germline V gene encodes CDR1 SNHLY and CDR2 FYNNEI. Deletions cut 10 bases from V and 2 bases from J, with 12 bases between. The DNA for the CDR3 is TGTGCCACCCAATCGGGTCGCAATCAGCCCCAGCATTTT. This codes for CATQSGRNQPQHF.

This clone appeared a few times. This sequence joins TRBV18 and TRBJ1-1; D ambiguous. The germline gives CDR1 KGHSH, CDR2 LQKENI. The CDR3 extends over 13 amino acids. V was pared by 6 bases and J by 1 base, with 9 bases between. CDR3 residues: CASSPTQNTEAFF. CDR3 in DNA: TGTGCCAGCTCCCCGACACAGAACACTGAAGCTTTCTTT.

The genes are TRBV5-1 and TRBJ2-1; TRBD2 matches 8 bases. V trimming: 5 bases; J trimming: 3 bases; junction bases outside the gene matches: 4. From germline, CDR1 is SGHRS and CDR2 YFSETQ. The CDR3 totals 14 residues. The DNA for the CDR3 is TGCGCCAGCAGGGGGGCGGGAGGCTACAATGAGCAGTTCTTC. Protein: CASRGAGGYNEQFF.

The chain uses TRBV5-1 and TRBJ1-1; D possibly corresponds to TRBD1 (5 bases). This CDR3 region has 14 residues. The germline V gene encodes CDR1 SGHRS and CDR2 YFSETQ. Deletions cut 5 bases from V and 0 bases from J, with 11 bases between. CDR3 amino acids: CASSWGGLNTEAFF. The CDR3 nucleotides are TGCGCCAGCAGTTGGGGCGGACTGAACACTGAAGCTTTCTTT.

The table lists this clone with a few counts. The rearrangement links TRBV4-3 to TRBJ1-2; 7 bases line up with TRBD1. The CDR3 has 15 residues. The germline CDR1 and CDR2 sequences are LGHNA and YSLEER. The ends lost 0 bases at V and 5 bases at J; junction bases unmatched: 6. Here the CDR3 reads CASSQEWDSSYGYTF. For the CDR3, the DNA is TGCGCCAGCAGCCAAGAGTGGGACAGCTCATATGGCTACACCTTC.

In regard to this clone: Different DNA sequences within this sample yield the same CDR3. The chain employs TRBV4-3 and TRBJ2-3; 9 bases are shared with TRBD2. V shed 2 bases and J 4 bases; nucleotides not matched to a gene: 1. The CDR3 totals 14 residues. Per germline, CDR1 LGHNA and CDR2 YSLEER. CDR3 amino acids: CASSQWTSADTQYF. The CDR3 DNA is TGCGCCAGCAGCCAATGGACTAGCGCAGATACGCAGTATTTT.

This clone was seen a handful of times. The chain employs TRBV30 and TRBJ2-1; possibly TRBD1 for D (5 bases). Looked up from germline, CDR1 is GTSNPN and CDR2 is SVGIG (reference sequence). Trimming took 1 base from V and 5 from J, leaving 12 bases between them. The CDR3 has 14 amino acids. The CDR3 nucleotides read TGTGCCTGGAGTGGGGGCACGCAGAACAATGAGCAGTTCTTC. It is translated as CAWSGGTQNNEQFF. The whole variable domain, filled in from reference TRBV30 and TRBJ2-1, reads SQTIHQWPATLVQPVGSPLSLECTVEGTSNPNLYWYRQAAGRGLQLLFYSVGIGQISSEVPQNLSASRPQDRQFILSSKKLLLSDSGFYLCAWSGGTQNNEQFFGPGTRLTVL.

This clone has a handful of counts. The rearrangement joins TRBV6-5 to TRBJ2-2; 10 nucleotides align to TRBD1. Germline CDR1 reads MNHEY; CDR2 reads SVGAGI. The CDR3 sequence is 15 residues long. The V and J ends lost 2 bases and 7 bases, in that order; junction bases with no gene match: 4. The CDR3 sequence: CASSYPGTGVGELFF. Here the CDR3 DNA reads TGTGCCAGCAGTTACCCCGGGACAGGGGTCGGGGAGCTGTTTTTT.

This clone was counted a few times. This sequence joins TRBV5-3 and TRBJ2-1; D is possibly TRBD2 (5 bases). TRBV5-3 is an ORF, and what it does is uncertain. V lost 2 bases and J 0 bases, leaving 15 bases between the germline ends. The CDR3 covers 17 residues. DNA for the CDR3: TGTGCCAGAAGCTTTACTGAGTCGGGAAGCTCCTACAATGAGCAGTTCTTC. This translates into CARSFTESGSSYNEQFF.

A few counts support this clone. The chain uses TRBV2 and TRBJ2-2; 11 positions agree with TRBD2. This CDR3 has 14 residues. Germline trimming cut 6 bases from V and 4 bases from J; bases unmatched to any gene: 1. CDR1 and CDR2 (germline): SNHLY, FYNNEI. The CDR3 is CASRTSGATGELFF. The CDR3 DNA is TGTGCCAGCAGGACTAGCGGGGCCACCGGGGAGCTGTTTTTT.

This clone was seen a few times. This chain links TRBV7-9 with TRBJ2-7; D not resolved. The germline CDR1 and CDR2 sequences are SEHNR and FQNEAQ (reference sequence). The CDR3 is 13 amino acids. Trimming cost V 5 bases and J 0 bases, with 8 bases left between them. CDR3 nucleotide sequence: TGTGCCAGCAGCCCTGACACCTCCTACGAGCAGTACTTC. It translates to CASSPDTSYEQYF.

The genes are TRBV12-5 and TRBJ2-1; unclear D gene. The ends were cut back, 7 bases at V and 7 bases at J, with 11 bases in the middle. The germline V gene encodes CDR1 LGHNT and CDR2 FRNRAP. The CDR3 length is 12 residues. The CDR3 nucleotides are TGTGCTAGTGCCTTTATCGGGAATGAGCAGTTCTTC. As protein: CASAFIGNEQFF.

V is TRBV6-5 and J is TRBJ1-2, with TRBD1 as a possible D gene (5 bases). Germline V CDR1 and CDR2: MNHEY, SVGAGI. Trimming took off 8 bases at V and 6 bases at J, with 16 bases between the two ends. CDR3 length: 13 residues. DNA of the CDR3: TGTGCCAGCGGCTTGGGGGGAGGCCATGGCTACACCTTC. This translates into CASGLGGGHGYTF.

This chain uses TRBV29-1 with TRBJ2-2; 15 nucleotides align to TRBD2. V lost 6 bases to trimming and J lost 0 bases; unmatched junction nucleotides: 2. This CDR3 has 16 amino acids. The V gene's germline CDR1 is SQVTM and CDR2 ANQGSEA. The CDR3 loop is CSVRTSGRANTGELFF. In nucleotides, the CDR3 is TGCAGCGTCCGGACTAGCGGGAGGGCGAACACCGGGGAGCTGTTTTTT.